The present TCR beta chain was sequenced within a study of PD-L1 blockade in urothelial cancer. Whole-study context: From 0 to 3 prior chemotherapy regimens had been given to the patients. The analyses of blood took place 3 weeks (second dose) and 6 weeks after treatment start.

This CDR3 has 16 residues. The germline V and J ends were trimmed by 0 bases and 0 bases, with 10 bases remaining between them. CDR1 is SGHNT and CDR2 is YYREEE in the germline V gene (reference sequence). Only in-frame clones appear in the TCRdb table, and some are missing; sequencing was by immunoSEQ multiplex PCR. The repertoire holds 50,000 to 75,000 clones, with 75% to 85% as singletons. Time point indicated: pretreatment peripheral blood. Each individual provided 1 to 8 samples (taken pretreatment and on-treatment). This clonotype originated in a man in his 70s with urothelial cancer. The sequencing here drew on PBMCs, taken around atezolizumab (anti-PD-L1) treatment. This chain uses TRBV5-4 with TRBJ2-1, with no clear D. CDR3 DNA sequence: TGTGCCAGCAGCTTGGGCGGCGCTAGCTCCTACAATGAGCAGTTCTTC. It is translated as CASSLGGASSYNEQFF.